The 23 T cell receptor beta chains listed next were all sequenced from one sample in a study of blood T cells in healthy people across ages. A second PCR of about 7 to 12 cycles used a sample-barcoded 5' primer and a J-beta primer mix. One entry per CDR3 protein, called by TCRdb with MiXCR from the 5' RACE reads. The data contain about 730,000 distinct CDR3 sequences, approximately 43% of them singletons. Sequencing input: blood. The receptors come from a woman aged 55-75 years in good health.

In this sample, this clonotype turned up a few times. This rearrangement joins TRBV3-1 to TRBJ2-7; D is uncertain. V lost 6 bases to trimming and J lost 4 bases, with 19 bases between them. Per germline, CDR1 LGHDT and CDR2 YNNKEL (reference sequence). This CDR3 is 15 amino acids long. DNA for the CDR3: TGTGCCAGCAGTCCTGACTTCTCCTTACTTTACGAGCAGTACTTC. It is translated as CASSPDFSLLYEQYF.

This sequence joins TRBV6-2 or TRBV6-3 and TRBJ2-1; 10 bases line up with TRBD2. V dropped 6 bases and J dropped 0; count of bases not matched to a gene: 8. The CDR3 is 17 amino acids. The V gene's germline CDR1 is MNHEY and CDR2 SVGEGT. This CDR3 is CASRRSSGGFSYNEQFF. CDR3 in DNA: TGTGCCAGCAGAAGATCTAGCGGGGGCTTCTCCTACAATGAGCAGTTCTTC.

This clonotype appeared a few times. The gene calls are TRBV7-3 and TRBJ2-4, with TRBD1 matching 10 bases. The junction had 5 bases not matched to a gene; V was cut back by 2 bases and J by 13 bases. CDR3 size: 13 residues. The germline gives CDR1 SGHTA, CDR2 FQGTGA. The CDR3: CASSLDRGLEQYF. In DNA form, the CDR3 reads TGTGCCAGCAGCTTAGACAGGGGGCTTGAGCAGTACTTC.

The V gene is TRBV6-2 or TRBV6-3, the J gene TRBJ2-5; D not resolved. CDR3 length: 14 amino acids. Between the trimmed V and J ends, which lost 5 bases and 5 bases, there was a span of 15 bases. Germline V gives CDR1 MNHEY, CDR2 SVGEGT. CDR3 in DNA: TGTGCCAGCAGTAAACGACCGGCACACGAGACCCAGTACTTC. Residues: CASSKRPAHETQYF.

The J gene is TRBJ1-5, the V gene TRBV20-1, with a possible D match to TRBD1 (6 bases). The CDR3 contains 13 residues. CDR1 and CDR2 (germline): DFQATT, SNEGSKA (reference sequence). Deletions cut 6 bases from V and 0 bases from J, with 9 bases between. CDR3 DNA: TGCAGTGCGGGGGGGGCTAGCAATCAGCCCCAGCATTTT. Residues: CSAGGASNQPQHF.

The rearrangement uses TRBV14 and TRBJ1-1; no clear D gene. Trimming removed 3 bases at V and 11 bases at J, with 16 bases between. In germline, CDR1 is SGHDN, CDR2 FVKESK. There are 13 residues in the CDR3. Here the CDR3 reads CASSHAGPPYAFF. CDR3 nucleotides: TGTGCCAGCAGCCACGCCGGGCCCCCGTACGCTTTCTTT.

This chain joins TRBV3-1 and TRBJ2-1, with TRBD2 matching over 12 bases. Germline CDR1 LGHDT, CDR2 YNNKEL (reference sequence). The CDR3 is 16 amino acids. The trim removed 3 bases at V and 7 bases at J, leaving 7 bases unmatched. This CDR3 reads CASSHLAGGRENEQFF. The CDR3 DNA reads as TGTGCCAGCAGCCATCTAGCGGGAGGGCGGGAAAATGAGCAGTTCTTC.

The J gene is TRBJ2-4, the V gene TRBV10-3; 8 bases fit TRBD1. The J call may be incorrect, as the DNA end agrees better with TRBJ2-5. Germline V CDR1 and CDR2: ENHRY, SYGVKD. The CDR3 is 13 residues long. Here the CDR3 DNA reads TGTGCCATCAGACAGACAGGGGAGGAGACCCAGTACTTC. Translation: CAIRQTGEETQYF.

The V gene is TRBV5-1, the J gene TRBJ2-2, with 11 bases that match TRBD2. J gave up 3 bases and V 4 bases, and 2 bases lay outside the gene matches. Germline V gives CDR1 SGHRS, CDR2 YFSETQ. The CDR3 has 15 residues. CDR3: CASSGTSGYTGELFF. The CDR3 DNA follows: TGCGCCAGCAGCGGGACTAGCGGTTACACCGGGGAGCTGTTTTTT.

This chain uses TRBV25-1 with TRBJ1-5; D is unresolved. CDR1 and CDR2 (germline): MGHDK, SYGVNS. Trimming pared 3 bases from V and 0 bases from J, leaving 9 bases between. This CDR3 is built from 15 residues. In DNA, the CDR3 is TGTGCCAGCAGTGAGACCGTCTATAGCAATCAGCCCCAGCATTTT. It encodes CASSETVYSNQPQHF.

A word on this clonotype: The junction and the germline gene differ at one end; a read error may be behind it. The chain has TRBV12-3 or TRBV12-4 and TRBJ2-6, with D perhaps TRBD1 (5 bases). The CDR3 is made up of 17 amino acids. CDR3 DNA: TGTGCCAGCAGTCCCGAGGTAGAGGAACCTGGGGCCAACGTCCCGACTTTC. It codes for CASSPEVEEPGANVPTF.

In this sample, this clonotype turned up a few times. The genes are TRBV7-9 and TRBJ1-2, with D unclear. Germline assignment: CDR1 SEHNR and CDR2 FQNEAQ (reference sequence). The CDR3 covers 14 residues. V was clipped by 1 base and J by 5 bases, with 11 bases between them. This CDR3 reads CASSLGEGKYGYTF. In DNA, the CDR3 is TGTGCCAGCAGCTTAGGCGAAGGGAAGTATGGCTACACCTTC.

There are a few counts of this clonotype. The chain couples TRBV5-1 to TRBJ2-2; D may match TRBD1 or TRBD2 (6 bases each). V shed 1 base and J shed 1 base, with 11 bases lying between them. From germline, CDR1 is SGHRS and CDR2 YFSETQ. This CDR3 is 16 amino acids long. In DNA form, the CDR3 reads TGCGCCAGCAGCTTGTTCGGGGGCAAGAACACCGGGGAGCTGTTTTTT. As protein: CASSLFGGKNTGELFF. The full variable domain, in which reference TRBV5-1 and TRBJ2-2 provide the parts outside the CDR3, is KAGVTQTPRYLIKTRGQQVTLSCSPISGHRSVSWYQQTPGQGLQFLFEYFSETQRNKGNFPGRFSGRQFSNSRSEMNVSTLELGDSALYLCASSLFGGKNTGELFFGEGSRLTVL.

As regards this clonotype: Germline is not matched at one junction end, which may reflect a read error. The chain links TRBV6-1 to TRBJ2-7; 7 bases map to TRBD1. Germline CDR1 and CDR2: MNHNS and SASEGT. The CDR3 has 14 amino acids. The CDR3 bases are TGTGCCAACAGTGATCTGACAGGGCCCTACGAGCAGTACTTC. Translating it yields CANSDLTGPYEQYF.

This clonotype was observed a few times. The CDR3 DNA is TGCAGTGCCGCCCGGGGTACAGATACGCAGTATTTT. It is translated as CSAARGTDTQYF. The rearrangement links TRBV20-1 to TRBJ2-3, with a tentative D call TRBD2 (5 bases). V lost 6 bases, J lost 3 bases, and 10 bases lay in between. Germline CDR1 DFQATT, CDR2 SNEGSKA (reference sequence). CDR3 length equals 12 residues.

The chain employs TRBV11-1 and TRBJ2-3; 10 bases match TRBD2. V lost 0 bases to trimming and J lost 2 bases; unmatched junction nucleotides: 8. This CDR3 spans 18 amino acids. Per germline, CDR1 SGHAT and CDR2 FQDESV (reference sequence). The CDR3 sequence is CASSLAVLAGAYTDTQYF. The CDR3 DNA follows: TGTGCCAGCAGCTTAGCCGTTCTAGCGGGGGCTTACACAGATACGCAGTATTTT.

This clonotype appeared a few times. The CDR3 is CASSDGRRPSTDTQYF. As DNA, the CDR3 is TGTGCCAGCAGTGACGGACGGCGTCCTAGCACAGATACGCAGTATTTT. V gene TRBV11-2 combines with J gene TRBJ2-3; D is ambiguous. This CDR3 is 16 amino acids long. Per the germline V gene, CDR1 is SGHAT and CDR2 is FQNNGV. Trimming took off 6 bases at V and 0 bases at J, with 16 bases between the two ends.

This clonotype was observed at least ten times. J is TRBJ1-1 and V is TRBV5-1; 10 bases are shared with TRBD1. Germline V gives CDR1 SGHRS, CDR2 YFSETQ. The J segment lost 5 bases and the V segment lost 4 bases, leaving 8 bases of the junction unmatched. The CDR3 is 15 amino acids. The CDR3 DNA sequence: TGCGCCAGCAGCCCAAGGACAGGGGGAAGTACTGAAGCTTTCTTT. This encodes CASSPRTGGSTEAFF.

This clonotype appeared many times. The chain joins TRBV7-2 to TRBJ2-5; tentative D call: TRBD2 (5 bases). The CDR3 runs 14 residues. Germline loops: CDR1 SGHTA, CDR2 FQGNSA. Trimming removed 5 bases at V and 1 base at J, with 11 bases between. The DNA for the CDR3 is TGTGCCAGCAGCACCTCACTAGTCCAAGAGACCCAGTACTTC. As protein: CASSTSLVQETQYF.

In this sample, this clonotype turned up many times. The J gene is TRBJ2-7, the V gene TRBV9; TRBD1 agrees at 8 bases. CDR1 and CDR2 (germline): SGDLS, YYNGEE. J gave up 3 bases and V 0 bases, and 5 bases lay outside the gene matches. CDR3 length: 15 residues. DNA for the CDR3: TGTGCCAGCAGCGTAGGAGTGACAGGGGACTACGAGCAGTACTTC. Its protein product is CASSVGVTGDYEQYF. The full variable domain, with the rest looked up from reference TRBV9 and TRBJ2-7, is DSGVTQTPKHLITATGQRVTLRCSPRSGDLSVYWYQQSLDQGLQFLIQYYNGEERAKGNILERFSAQQFPDLHSELNLSSLELGDSALYFCASSVGVTGDYEQYFGPGTRLTVT.

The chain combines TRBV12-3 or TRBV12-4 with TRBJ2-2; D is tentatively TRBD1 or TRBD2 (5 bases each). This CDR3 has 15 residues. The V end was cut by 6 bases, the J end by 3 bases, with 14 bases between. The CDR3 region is CASSSLGADTGELFF. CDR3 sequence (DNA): TGTGCCAGCAGCTCCCTCGGGGCCGACACCGGGGAGCTGTTTTTT.

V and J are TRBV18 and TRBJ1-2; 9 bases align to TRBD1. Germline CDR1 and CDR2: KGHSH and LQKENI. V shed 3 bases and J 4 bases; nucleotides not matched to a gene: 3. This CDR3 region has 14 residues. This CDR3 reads CASSPGTGLYGYTF. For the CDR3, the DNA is TGTGCCAGCTCACCCGGGACAGGGCTCTATGGCTACACCTTC.

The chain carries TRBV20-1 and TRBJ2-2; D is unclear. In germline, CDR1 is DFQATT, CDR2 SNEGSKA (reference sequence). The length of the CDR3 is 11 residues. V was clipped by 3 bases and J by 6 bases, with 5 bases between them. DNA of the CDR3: TGCAGTGCTAGGGGTCCCGGGGAGCTGTTTTTT. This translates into CSARGPGELFF.